This T cell receptor (beta chain) was obtained from a study of cytomegalovirus exposure and HLA in healthy donors. Whole-study results and caveats: Roughly uniform depth of sequencing across donors was assumed in presence/absence analyses.

Amplification used 60 Vbeta primers and 13 Jbeta primers. The data were produced by immunoSEQ multiplex PCR, yet TCRdb's version contains in-frame clones alone and is incomplete. The sample totals tens of thousands of clones. V shed 4 bases and J 7 bases; nucleotides not matched to a gene: 7. The CDR3 length is 14 residues. The germline gives CDR1 SGHRS, CDR2 YFSETQ. In regard to this clone: Its antigen is currently unknown.

Sequenced: PBMCs. This chain connects TRBV5-1 to TRBJ2-7; 11 positions agree with TRBD2. The sequence derives from a woman between 40 and 50 years old in good health and CMV-seronegative. CDR3 bases: TGCGCCAGCAGCCAGACTAGCGGGGCTCGAGAGCAGTACTTC. It encodes CASSQTSGAREQYF.